This T cell receptor beta chain was documented in a study of cytomegalovirus exposure and HLA in healthy donors. Whole-study results and caveats: Investigators reported around 150 TCR beta chains as tied to cytomegalovirus. Sequences of the TCR beta chain were said to predict the HLA-A and HLA-B alleles of most subjects accurately. Earlier analysis found most TCR beta V segments productive about 87% or about 30% of the time.

60 Vbeta and 13 Jbeta primers were used in PCR. Profiled with immunoSEQ multiplex PCR; TCRdb holds only in-frame clones, not every one. The top ten clones hold around 2.2% of a sample with 160,000 or so clones, approximately 80% of them seen once. A remark on this clone: What it binds is unknown.

Germline loops: CDR1 SGHRS, CDR2 YFSETQ. This CDR3 is built from 17 residues. The V end lost 0 bases, the J end lost 0 bases, and 13 bases lay between the germline ends. Sequenced input: PBMCs. The source of this sequence is a man between 60 and 75 years old in good health and CMV-seronegative. The genes are TRBV5-1 and TRBJ2-1; D might be TRBD2 (5 bases). This CDR3 is CASSLGLLGSSYNEQFF. Written as DNA, the CDR3 is TGCGCCAGCAGCTTGGGCCTTCTGGGGAGCTCCTACAATGAGCAGTTCTTC.